This T cell receptor beta chain was captured in a study of T cells in narcolepsy. CDR1 and CDR2 from the germline V gene are LNHDA and SQIVND (reference sequence). CDR3 length: 14 residues. Trimming took off 7 bases at V and 2 bases at J, with 14 bases between the two ends. The assay was immunoSEQ multiplex PCR, and TCRdb's table has in-frame clones only and misses some. The data show some 30,000 clones, about nine tenths seen once. V usage is TRBV19 and J usage is TRBJ1-2; no firm D call. The sample was CD45RA- memory CD4+ T cells from PBMCs. This TCR was sampled from a human donor with narcolepsy. CDR3: CASNPDAVNYGYTF. CDR3 sequence (DNA): TGTGCCAGTAACCCCGATGCGGTGAACTATGGCTACACCTTC. The full variable domain, completed using reference TRBV19 and TRBJ1-2, is DGGITQSPKYLFRKEGQNVTLSCEQNLNHDAMYWYRQDPGQGLRLIYYSQIVNDFQKGDIAEGYSVSREKKESFPLTVTSAQKNPTAFYLCASNPDAVNYGYTFGSGTRLTVV.